This paragraph covers one T cell receptor beta chain sequence. The antigen is undetermined. This sample was included in a study of beta chain features in type 1 diabetes. The CDR3 contains 16 residues. From germline, CDR1 is GTSNPN and CDR2 SVGIG (reference sequence). V lost 0 bases and J lost 0; bases outside the gene matches: 3. The investigators reverse transcribed all of the isolated RNA, so they sequenced expressed TCRB transcripts. Generated by immunoSEQ multiplex PCR, the TCRdb table keeps only in-frame clones and is missing some. The table has some 150,000 clones, roughly a tenth seen once. Blood was drawn once from each donor into heparinised tubes. The draws averaged about 110 mL. Based on CD45RO/CCR7/CD25/CD127/CD95/CD27, CD4+ regulatory, stem cell-like memory, naive and central memory cells were sorted. Points from the study as a whole: Significant though moderate, a shortening of TCRB CDR3s appeared in all four CD4+ subsets of Type 1 diabetes patients. Patients with type 1 diabetes showed fewer VDJ junction insertions and more deletions.

This TCR was recovered from a man aged 18 to 30 in good health. This chain joins TRBV30 and TRBJ2-1; 9 nucleotides align to TRBD2. The specimen was naive CD4+ T cells from blood. CDR3 residues: CAWSVRGLASYNEQFF. In DNA, the CDR3 is TGTGCCTGGAGTGTAAGGGGACTAGCCTCCTACAATGAGCAGTTCTTC.